The 4 T cell receptor beta chains below were found in one sample sequenced in a study of PD-L1 blockade in urothelial cancer. Time point reported: peripheral blood 6 weeks after treatment start. TCRdb's table, derived via immunoSEQ multiplex PCR, lists solely in-frame clones and lacks some. The table records some 51,000 clones, more than 70% of them present only once. The sequenced sample was PBMCs, obtained around atezolizumab (anti-PD-L1) treatment. The receptors derive from a man between 60 and 75 years old with urothelial cancer.

This clone has more than one count but fewer than ten. The rearrangement joins TRBV7-9 to TRBJ2-7; D gene unclear. The CDR3 loop spans 12 amino acids. V lost 3 bases and J lost 5, with 8 bases in between. Germline V gene lookup returns CDR1 SEHNR and CDR2 FQNEAQ (reference sequence). CDR3: CASSLSVHEQYF. The CDR3 DNA reads as TGTGCCAGCAGCTTGTCGGTCCACGAGCAGTACTTC.

The chain joins TRBV5-4 to TRBJ2-1; 9 bases are a match to TRBD2. V trimming: 4 bases; J trimming: 0 bases; junction bases outside the gene matches: 8. CDR1 and CDR2 (germline): SGHNT, YYREEE (reference sequence). This CDR3 has 17 amino acids. CDR3 in amino acids: CASSPRTSESSYNEQFF. CDR3 sequence (DNA): TGTGCCAGCAGCCCCCGGACTAGCGAGAGCTCCTACAATGAGCAGTTCTTC.

J is TRBJ2-7 and V is TRBV7-9; 9 bases align to TRBD1. The V gene's germline CDR1 is SEHNR and CDR2 FQNEAQ (reference sequence). Unmatched junction bases numbered 8, after V lost 5 bases and J lost 6 bases. CDR3 length: 14 amino acids. Here the CDR3 DNA reads TGTGCCAGCAGCCCGCCGGGACAGGGATTCGAGCAGTACTTC. As protein: CASSPPGQGFEQYF.

This chain uses TRBV7-3 with TRBJ2-2; 11 positions agree with TRBD2. V lost 8 bases, J lost 9 bases, and 14 bases stayed unmatched. Germline CDR1 SGHTA, CDR2 FQGTGA. This CDR3 has 16 amino acids. The CDR3 region is CASGGTSGWGTRELFF. CDR3 coding DNA: TGTGCCAGCGGGGGGACTAGCGGTTGGGGAACAAGGGAGCTGTTTTTT.